The 27 T cell receptor beta chains given below trace back to one sample, sequenced in a study of T-cell reconstitution after alpha-beta-depleted transplantation in children. As it was prepared, the TCRbeta library received unique molecular identifiers. TCRdb called the PCR reads again in MiXCR, with one record for every CDR3 protein. Counted here are around 440,000 distinct CDR3 sequences, roughly a tenth occurring once; the ten biggest clones make up about 2%. This sample comprised PBMCs, obtained before TCRalphabeta/CD19-depleted stem cell transplant. The origin of the receptors is a child aged 2 to 10 with inherited bone marrow failure, due to receive a stem cell transplant.

This clonotype was counted at least ten times. The V gene is TRBV24-1, the J gene TRBJ2-2; D possibly corresponds to TRBD2 (7 bases). The germline gives CDR1 KGHDR, CDR2 SFDVKD. The V end lost 1 base, the J end lost 5 bases, and 16 bases lay between the germline ends. The CDR3 has 17 residues. DNA for the CDR3: TGTGCCACCAGTGATTTACCTCCAGGGGAGGGGACCGGGGAGCTGTTTTTT. Translating it yields CATSDLPPGEGTGELFF.

This clonotype was recorded many times. The chain couples TRBV27 to TRBJ2-1; the D gene is possibly TRBD2 (5 bases). Germline V CDR1 and CDR2: MNHEY, SMNVEV (reference sequence). The CDR3 is 14 amino acids. The V and J ends lost 3 bases and 9 bases respectively, with 15 bases between them. CDR3 DNA: TGTGCCAGCAGTTTTTTAGAAGGAGGAGGTGAGCAGTTCTTC. It translates to CASSFLEGGGEQFF.

The gene calls are TRBV5-1 and TRBJ1-2; D might be TRBD1 (6 bases). This CDR3 region has 14 residues. Germline CDR1 is SGHRS and CDR2 is YFSETQ. The ends were cut back, 4 bases at V and 4 bases at J, with 14 bases in the middle. The CDR3 sequence: CASSLNRDLYGYTF. DNA for the CDR3: TGCGCCAGCAGCCTGAACAGGGACCTCTATGGCTACACCTTC.

This clonotype was observed a few times. This chain joins TRBV7-9 and TRBJ2-3; 7 bases fit TRBD1. The germline gives CDR1 SEHNR, CDR2 FQNEAQ (reference sequence). CDR3 length equals 15 residues. Trimming at V came to 5 bases and at J to 3 bases, leaving 8 bases not matched to a gene. The CDR3 region has the DNA TGTGCCAGCAGCCGGGACAGTCTTCAAACAGATACGCAGTATTTT. Amino acid sequence: CASSRDSLQTDTQYF.

The chain joins TRBV30 to TRBJ2-3; D remains unclear. The V end was cut by 0 bases, the J end by 2 bases, with 6 bases between. Per the germline V gene, CDR1 is GTSNPN and CDR2 is SVGIG (reference sequence). The CDR3 totals 13 residues. CDR3 sequence (DNA): TGTGCCTGGAGTGTTGTGGACACAGATACGCAGTATTTT. Translating gives CAWSVVDTDTQYF.

There are many counts of this clonotype. The chain has TRBV4-3 and TRBJ1-6, with D tentatively TRBD1 (5 bases). This CDR3 has 15 amino acids. Germline V gives CDR1 LGHNA, CDR2 YSLEER. V was clipped by 0 bases and J by 6 bases, with 9 bases between them. The CDR3 reads CASSQDPGPNSPLHF. The CDR3 DNA follows: TGCGCCAGCAGCCAAGACCCAGGGCCTAATTCACCCCTCCACTTT.

This clonotype occurred a few times. This rearrangement joins TRBV23-1 to TRBJ2-2; TRBD1 agrees at 8 bases. TRBV23-1 is identified as an open reading frame with a role that is uncertain. Unmatched junction bases numbered 7, after V lost 0 bases and J lost 7 bases. The CDR3 consists of 16 residues. The DNA for the CDR3 is TGCGCCAGCAGTCAATCTTCCCAGGGGGCGTTCGGGGAGCTGTTTTTT. Translating it yields CASSQSSQGAFGELFF.

Details on this clonotype: A much larger clone lies one base from this, so it may be a read error. The CDR3 spells CSSSSPGLAGSKQYF. DNA for the CDR3: TGTTCCAGCAGCTCCCCGGGACTAGCGGGATCAAAGCAGTATTTT. The chain links TRBV6-1 to TRBJ2-3, with 13 bases that match TRBD2. The CDR3 covers 15 residues. The germline gives CDR1 MNHNS, CDR2 SASEGT.

This clonotype was seen repeatedly, ten times or more. The V call is TRBV9, the J call TRBJ2-1, with 13 positions matching TRBD2. CDR3 length equals 16 residues. The germline V gene encodes CDR1 SGDLS and CDR2 YYNGEE. Trimming removed 2 bases from V and 5 bases from J; junction bases left unmatched: 4. CDR3 bases: TGTGCCAGCAGCGTCACCGGGACTAGCGGGAACAATGAGCAGTTCTTC. Residues: CASSVTGTSGNNEQFF.

This clonotype was seen at least ten times. The J gene is TRBJ1-4, the V gene TRBV7-9, with D possibly TRBD1 on 5 matching bases. Per germline, CDR1 SEHNR and CDR2 FQNEAQ (reference sequence). This CDR3 comprises 15 residues. Trimming shortened V by 5 bases and J by 5 bases, and 15 bases separated the two germline ends. The CDR3 coding sequence is TGTGCCAGCAGCCGAAGGGGCGCGGGGAATGAAAAACTGTTTTTT. Translated, it gives CASSRRGAGNEKLFF.

On this clonotype: An end of the junction differs from the germline gene, which may be a read error. The genes are TRBV3-1 and TRBJ2-1, with D maybe TRBD2 (6 bases). The CDR3 has 17 amino acids. Germline V lookup: CDR1 LGHDT, CDR2 YNNKEL (reference sequence). The CDR3 region is CATSPYTQRAKYNEQFF. The CDR3 DNA sequence: TGTGCCACCAGCCCGTATACCCAGCGGGCAAAATACAATGAGCAGTTCTTC.

This clonotype was counted only a few times. The J gene is TRBJ2-7, the V gene TRBV18; no reliable D call. Deletions cut 10 bases from V and 3 bases from J, with 16 bases between. From germline, CDR1 is KGHSH and CDR2 LQKENI. The CDR3 contains 13 residues. This CDR3 is CATQANNGYEQYF. The CDR3 DNA follows: TGTGCCACCCAGGCTAATAATGGCTACGAGCAGTACTTC.

V is TRBV5-6 and J is TRBJ1-2; 7 bases agree with TRBD1. The CDR3 consists of 15 residues. Trimming at V came to 7 bases and at J to 1 base, leaving 10 bases not matched to a gene. CDR1 is SGHDT, CDR2 YYEEEE, per germline. The CDR3 is CASFYGTEINYGYTF. The CDR3 coding sequence is TGTGCCAGCTTCTACGGGACAGAAATTAACTATGGCTACACCTTC.

The table lists this clonotype with many counts. A read error may account for a junction end that differs from germline. This sequence joins TRBV7-9 and TRBJ2-1; D unclear. Germline-derived CDR1 and CDR2 are SEHNR and FQNEAQ (reference sequence). The CDR3 is 12 amino acids. CDR3 loop: CASSLDYIEQFF. CDR3 nucleotides: TGTGCCAGCAGCTTAGATTACATTGAGCAGTTCTTC.

This clonotype was seen many times. The chain carries TRBV24-1 and TRBJ2-1, with D maybe TRBD2 (5 bases). Looked up from germline, CDR1 is KGHDR and CDR2 is SFDVKD. CDR3 length: 14 residues. Trimming pared 2 bases from V and 10 bases from J, leaving 14 bases between. Here the CDR3 reads CATSDWSREGEQFF. The CDR3, as DNA: TGTGCCACCAGTGATTGGAGCCGTGAGGGAGAGCAGTTCTTC.

V usage is TRBV4-1 and J usage is TRBJ2-7; 7 bases are a match to TRBD1. Germline CDR1 MGHRA, CDR2 YSYEKL. The CDR3 covers 15 residues. V dropped 0 bases and J dropped 2; count of bases not matched to a gene: 4. The CDR3 DNA is TGCGCCAGCAGCCAAGATCAACAGGGGACCTACGAGCAGTACTTC. Residues: CASSQDQQGTYEQYF.

About this clonotype itself: A much larger clonotype is one base distant, so this may be a read error. The V gene is TRBV27, the J gene TRBJ2-7; the D gene is possibly TRBD1 (6 bases). The CDR3 is 15 residues long. CDR1 is MNHEY and CDR2 is SMNVEV in the germline V gene (reference sequence). V dropped 2 bases and J dropped 3 bases, with 14 bases sitting between them. CDR3 bases: TGTGCCAGCAGTTTAGAAGGGACACCTCTCTACGAGCAGTACTTC. Residues: CASSLEGTPLYEQYF.

This clonotype has a handful of counts. The rearrangement joins TRBV6-5 to TRBJ1-1; D unresolved. This CDR3 has 12 residues. Germline V gene sequence: CDR1 MNHEY, CDR2 SVGAGI. V lost 2 bases and J lost 5, with 6 bases in between. The CDR3 DNA is TGTGCCAGCAGTTACGCGGGGACTGAAGCTTTCTTT. It translates to CASSYAGTEAFF.

This clonotype was observed at least ten times. V is TRBV5-1 and J is TRBJ2-7; a weak D match, TRBD2 (6 bases). Germline lookup yields CDR1 SGHRS and CDR2 YFSETQ. The CDR3 sequence is 14 residues long. Trimming cost V 1 base and J 0 bases, with 8 bases left between them. CDR3 sequence: CASSLRGTSYEQYF. The CDR3 DNA follows: TGCGCCAGCAGCTTGCGCGGGACCTCCTACGAGCAGTACTTC.

This clonotype came up many times. J is TRBJ2-7 and V is TRBV28; D remains unclear. Deletions cut 5 bases from V and 3 bases from J, with 11 bases between. CDR1 and CDR2 (germline): MDHEN, SYDVKM. CDR3 length: 13 amino acids. The CDR3, as DNA: TGTGCCAGCAGTCCCCGAGAGAGCTACGAGCAGTACTTC. Translating it yields CASSPRESYEQYF.

This rearrangement joins TRBV4-2 to TRBJ2-1; D ambiguous. V was clipped by 1 base and J by 6 bases, with 13 bases between them. Per the germline V gene, CDR1 is LGHNA and CDR2 is YNFKEQ. This CDR3 has 15 amino acids. The CDR3 sequence: CASSQVSAQANEQFF. The DNA of the CDR3 is TGTGCCAGCAGCCAAGTCAGCGCCCAGGCCAATGAGCAGTTCTTC.

Many counts were recorded for this clonotype. The rearrangement links TRBV5-1 to TRBJ1-1, with D hard to call. Germline V lookup: CDR1 SGHRS, CDR2 YFSETQ. Deletions cut 10 bases from V and 6 bases from J, with 13 bases between. The CDR3 is 11 amino acids. The CDR3 DNA is TGCGCCCGCTTAAGTCCTCCTGAAGCTTTCTTT. Protein sequence: CARLSPPEAFF.

Many counts were recorded for this clonotype. The V and J genes are TRBV28 and TRBJ2-7, with D perhaps matching TRBD2 (5 bases). CDR3 length: 14 amino acids. The germline V and J ends were trimmed by 3 bases and 4 bases, with 13 bases remaining between them. Germline V lookup: CDR1 MDHEN, CDR2 SYDVKM. CDR3 in amino acids: CASSFARTGYEQYF. In DNA form, the CDR3 reads TGTGCCAGCAGTTTTGCTAGGACTGGTTACGAGCAGTACTTC. Variable domain in full (rest from reference TRBV28 and TRBJ2-7): DVKVTQSSRYLVKRTGEKVFLECVQDMDHENMFWYRQDPGLGLRLIYFSYDVKMKEKGDIPEGYSVSREKKERFSLILESASTNQTSMYLCASSFARTGYEQYFGPGTRLTVT.

The chain joins TRBV29-1 to TRBJ1-2; 10 bases are shared with TRBD1. Germline-derived CDR1 and CDR2 are SQVTM and ANQGSEA. The CDR3 spans 14 residues. J lost 1 base, V lost 8 bases, and 7 bases had no gene match. The DNA for the CDR3 is TGCAGCATCGTGGGGACAGGGGATAACTATGGCTACACCTTC. Its translation: CSIVGTGDNYGYTF.

This clonotype was seen ten or more times. The CDR3 loop is CASSYGPTSGRVNEQFF. The CDR3 DNA follows: TGTGCCAGCAGTTACGGACCGACTAGCGGGAGAGTGAATGAGCAGTTCTTC. The chain uses TRBV6-2 or TRBV6-3 and TRBJ2-1, with TRBD2 matching 12 bases. The V gene's germline CDR1 is MNHEY and CDR2 SVGEGT. After removal of 2 bases from V and 7 bases from J, the junction contained 9 bases not matched to a gene. This CDR3 has 17 residues.

This clonotype was recorded many times. The V gene is TRBV5-3, the J gene TRBJ2-5; 12 bases agree with TRBD2. TRBV5-3 is filed as an ORF, its function uncertain. Losses at the gene ends were 8 bases for V and 2 bases for J; bases not matched to a gene: 10. This CDR3 region has 16 residues. CDR3 amino acids: CASSRLAGGVQETQYF. CDR3 DNA: TGTGCCAGTAGCCGGCTAGCGGGAGGGGTACAAGAGACCCAGTACTTC.

Ten or more counts support this clonotype. V usage is TRBV24-1 and J usage is TRBJ2-1, with 7 bases lining up with TRBD1. J lost 0 bases, V lost 0 bases, and 1 base had no gene match. CDR1 KGHDR and CDR2 SFDVKD come from the germline V gene. The CDR3 runs to 16 residues. The CDR3 coding sequence is TGTGCCACCAGTGATTTGTCAGGGGGCTCCTACAATGAGCAGTTCTTC. It encodes CATSDLSGGSYNEQFF.